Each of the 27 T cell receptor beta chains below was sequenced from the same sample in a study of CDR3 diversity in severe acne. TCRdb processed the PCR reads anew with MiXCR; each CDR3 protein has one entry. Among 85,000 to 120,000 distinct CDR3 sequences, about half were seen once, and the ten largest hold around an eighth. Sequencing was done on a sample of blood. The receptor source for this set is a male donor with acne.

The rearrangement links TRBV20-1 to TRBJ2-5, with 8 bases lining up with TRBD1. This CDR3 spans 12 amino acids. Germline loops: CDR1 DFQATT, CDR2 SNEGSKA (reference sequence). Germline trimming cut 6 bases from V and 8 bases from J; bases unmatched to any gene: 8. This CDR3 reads CSASGTGPTQYF. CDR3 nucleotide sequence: TGCAGTGCCTCAGGGACAGGACCTACCCAGTACTTC.

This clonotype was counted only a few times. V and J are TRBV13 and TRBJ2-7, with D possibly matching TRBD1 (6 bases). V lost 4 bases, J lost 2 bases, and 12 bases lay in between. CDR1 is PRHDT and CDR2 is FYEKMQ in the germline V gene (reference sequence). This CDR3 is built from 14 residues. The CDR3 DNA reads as TGTGCCAGCAGCTCCGGGACAAGTGCCTACGAGCAGTACTTC. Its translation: CASSSGTSAYEQYF.

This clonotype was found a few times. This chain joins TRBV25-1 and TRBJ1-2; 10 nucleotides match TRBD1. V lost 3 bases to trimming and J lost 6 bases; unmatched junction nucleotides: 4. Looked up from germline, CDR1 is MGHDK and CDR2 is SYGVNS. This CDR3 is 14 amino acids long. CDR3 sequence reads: CASSDRTGGNGYTF. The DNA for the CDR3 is TGTGCCAGCAGTGATAGGACAGGGGGAAATGGCTACACCTTC.

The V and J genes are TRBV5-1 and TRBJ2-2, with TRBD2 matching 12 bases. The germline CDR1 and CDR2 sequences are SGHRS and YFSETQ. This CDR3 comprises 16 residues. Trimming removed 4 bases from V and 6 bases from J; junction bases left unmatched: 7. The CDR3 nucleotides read TGCGCCAGCAGCGGCTCTAGCGGGGGGGCCCCCGGGGAGCTGTTTTTT. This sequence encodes CASSGSSGGAPGELFF.

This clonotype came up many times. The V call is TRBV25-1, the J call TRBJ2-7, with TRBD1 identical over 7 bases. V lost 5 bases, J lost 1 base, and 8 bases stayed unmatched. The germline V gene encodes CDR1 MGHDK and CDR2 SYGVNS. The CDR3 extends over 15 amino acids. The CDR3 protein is CASSPQNRGSYEQYF. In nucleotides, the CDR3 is TGTGCCAGCAGTCCCCAAAACAGGGGATCCTACGAGCAGTACTTC.

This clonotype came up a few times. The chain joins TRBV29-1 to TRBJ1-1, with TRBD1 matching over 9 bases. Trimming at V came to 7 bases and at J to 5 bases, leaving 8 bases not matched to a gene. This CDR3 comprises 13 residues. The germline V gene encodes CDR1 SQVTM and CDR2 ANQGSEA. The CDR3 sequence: CSASGTGITEAFF. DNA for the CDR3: TGCAGCGCCTCCGGGACAGGGATTACTGAAGCTTTCTTT.

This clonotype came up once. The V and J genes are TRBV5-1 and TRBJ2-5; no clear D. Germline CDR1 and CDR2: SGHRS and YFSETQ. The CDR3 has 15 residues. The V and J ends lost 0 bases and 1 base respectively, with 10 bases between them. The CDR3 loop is CASSLGGTGQETQYF. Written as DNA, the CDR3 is TGCGCCAGCAGCTTGGGCGGCACGGGCCAAGAGACCCAGTACTTC.

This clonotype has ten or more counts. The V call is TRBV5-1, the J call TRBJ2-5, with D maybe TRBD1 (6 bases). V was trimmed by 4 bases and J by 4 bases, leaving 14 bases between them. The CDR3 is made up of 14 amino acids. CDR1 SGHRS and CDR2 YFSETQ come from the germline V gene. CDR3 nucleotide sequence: TGCGCCAGCAGCACACAGGGATTGAGAGAGACCCAGTACTTC. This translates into CASSTQGLRETQYF.

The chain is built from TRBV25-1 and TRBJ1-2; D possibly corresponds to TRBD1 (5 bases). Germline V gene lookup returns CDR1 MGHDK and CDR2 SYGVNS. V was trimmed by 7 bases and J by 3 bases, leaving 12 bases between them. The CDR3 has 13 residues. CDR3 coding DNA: TGTGCCAGCAACCCCTGGGGGGACTATGGCTACACCTTC. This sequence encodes CASNPWGDYGYTF.

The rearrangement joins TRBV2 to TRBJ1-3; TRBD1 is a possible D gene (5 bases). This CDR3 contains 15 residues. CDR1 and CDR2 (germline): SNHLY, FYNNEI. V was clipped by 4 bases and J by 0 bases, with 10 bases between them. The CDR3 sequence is CASSADRTSGNTIYF. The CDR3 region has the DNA TGTGCCAGCAGTGCTGACAGAACCTCTGGAAACACCATATATTTT.

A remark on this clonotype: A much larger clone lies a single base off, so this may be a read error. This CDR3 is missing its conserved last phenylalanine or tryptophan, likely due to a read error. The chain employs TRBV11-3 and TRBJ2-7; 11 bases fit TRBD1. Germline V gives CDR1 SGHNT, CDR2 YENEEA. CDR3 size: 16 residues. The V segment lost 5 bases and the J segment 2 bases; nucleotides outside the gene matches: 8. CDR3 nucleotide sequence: TGTGCCAGCAGCCCTTACGAGGGACAGGGGGCCTACGAGCAGTACTAC. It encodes CASSPYEGQGAYEQYY.

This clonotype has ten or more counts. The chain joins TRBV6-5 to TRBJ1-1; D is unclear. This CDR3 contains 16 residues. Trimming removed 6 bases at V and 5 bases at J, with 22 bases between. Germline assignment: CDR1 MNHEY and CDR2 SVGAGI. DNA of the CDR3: TGTGCCAGCAGCCCGAACCTGGGCCAAACGGGGACTGAAGCTTTCTTT. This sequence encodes CASSPNLGQTGTEAFF.

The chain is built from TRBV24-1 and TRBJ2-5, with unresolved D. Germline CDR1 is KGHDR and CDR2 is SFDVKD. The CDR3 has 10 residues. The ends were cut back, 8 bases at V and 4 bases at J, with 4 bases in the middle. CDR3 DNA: TGTGCCACCACTACAGAGACCCAGTACTTC. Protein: CATTTETQYF.

The CDR3 nucleotides are TGCAGCGTTGAACGGGGACTAGCGGAAGGAGATACGCAGTATTTT. Protein product: CSVERGLAEGDTQYF. The chain combines TRBV29-1 with TRBJ2-3; 11 positions agree with TRBD2. This CDR3 contains 15 residues. The germline V gene has CDR1 SQVTM and CDR2 ANQGSEA. J was trimmed by 5 bases and V by 2 bases; bases with no gene match: 6.

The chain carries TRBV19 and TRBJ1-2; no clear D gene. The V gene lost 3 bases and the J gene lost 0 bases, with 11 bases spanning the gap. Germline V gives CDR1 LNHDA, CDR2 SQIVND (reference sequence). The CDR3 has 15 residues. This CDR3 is CASSITRRTNYGYTF. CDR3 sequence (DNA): TGTGCCAGTAGTATTACGCGGAGAACTAACTATGGCTACACCTTC.

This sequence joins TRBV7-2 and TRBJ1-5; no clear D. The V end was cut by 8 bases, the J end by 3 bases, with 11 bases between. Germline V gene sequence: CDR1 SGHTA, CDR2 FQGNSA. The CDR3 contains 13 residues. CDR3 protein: CASRPGYNQPQHF. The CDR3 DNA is TGTGCCAGCCGCCCGGGGTACAATCAGCCCCAGCATTTT.

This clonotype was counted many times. CDR3 region: CASTMDTSYQPQHF. The CDR3 region has the DNA TGTGCCAGCACCATGGACACAAGCTATCAGCCCCAGCATTTT. V is TRBV2 and J is TRBJ1-5, with D perhaps matching TRBD1 (5 bases). Germline V gene lookup returns CDR1 SNHLY and CDR2 FYNNEI. Trimming stripped 7 bases from V and 5 bases from J, with 15 bases between. This CDR3 has 14 residues.

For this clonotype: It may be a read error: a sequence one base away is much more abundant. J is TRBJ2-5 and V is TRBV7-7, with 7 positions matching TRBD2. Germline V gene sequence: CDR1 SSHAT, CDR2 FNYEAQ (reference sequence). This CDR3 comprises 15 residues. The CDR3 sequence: CASSLGRGRQETQYF. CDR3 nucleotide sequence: TGTGCTAGCAGCCTGGGGCGGGGGAGGCAAGAGACCCAGTACTTC.

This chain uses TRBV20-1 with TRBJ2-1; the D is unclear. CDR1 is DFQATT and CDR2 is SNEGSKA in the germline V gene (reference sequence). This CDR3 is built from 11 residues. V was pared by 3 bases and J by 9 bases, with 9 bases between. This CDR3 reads CSASLPTEQFF. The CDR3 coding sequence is TGCAGTGCTAGCCTCCCCACTGAGCAGTTCTTC.

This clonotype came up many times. The CDR3 DNA sequence: TGCAGTGCTAGAGATTATAGAGGCGGACAGGGGGCGGACTATGGCTACACCTTC. Its translation is CSARDYRGGQGADYGYTF. The genes are TRBV20-1 and TRBJ1-2; 11 bases match TRBD1. The CDR3 runs to 18 residues. CDR1 is DFQATT, CDR2 SNEGSKA, per germline (reference sequence). The V and J ends lost 0 bases and 3 bases, in that order; junction bases with no gene match: 12.

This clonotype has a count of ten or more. The CDR3 is CASSHSGVSGYTF. CDR3 in DNA: TGCGCCAGCAGCCACTCCGGGGTTAGTGGCTACACCTTC. The rearrangement uses TRBV4-1 and TRBJ1-2; D is unclear. The CDR3 covers 13 residues. The V end lost 3 bases, the J end lost 7 bases, and 12 bases lay between the germline ends. In germline, CDR1 is MGHRA, CDR2 YSYEKL.

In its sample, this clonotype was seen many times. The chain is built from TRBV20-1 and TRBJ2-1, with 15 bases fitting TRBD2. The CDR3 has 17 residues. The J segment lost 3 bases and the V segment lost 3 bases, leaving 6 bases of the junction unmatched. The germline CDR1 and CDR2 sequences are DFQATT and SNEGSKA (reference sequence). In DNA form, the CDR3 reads TGCAGTGCTAGCGAAAGGACTAGCGGGGGGGTCTACAATGAGCAGTTCTTC. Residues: CSASERTSGGVYNEQFF.

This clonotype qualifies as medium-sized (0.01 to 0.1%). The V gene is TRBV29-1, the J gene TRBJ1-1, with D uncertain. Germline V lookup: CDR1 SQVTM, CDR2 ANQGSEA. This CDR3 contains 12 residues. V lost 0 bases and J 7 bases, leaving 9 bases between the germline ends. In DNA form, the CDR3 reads TGCAGCGTTGAAGATCTAGGTATTGAAGCTTTCTTT. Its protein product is CSVEDLGIEAFF.

CDR3 coding DNA: TGTGCCAGCAGTACGATATCCGGGACTAGCGGGAGTTTGGAAGAGCAGTACTTC. Translation: CASSTISGTSGSLEEQYF. V gene TRBV11-3 combines with J gene TRBJ2-7; TRBD2 matches at 14 bases. The CDR3 totals 18 residues. The V and J ends lost 6 bases and 7 bases, in that order; junction bases with no gene match: 17. Germline lookup yields CDR1 SGHNT and CDR2 YENEEA.

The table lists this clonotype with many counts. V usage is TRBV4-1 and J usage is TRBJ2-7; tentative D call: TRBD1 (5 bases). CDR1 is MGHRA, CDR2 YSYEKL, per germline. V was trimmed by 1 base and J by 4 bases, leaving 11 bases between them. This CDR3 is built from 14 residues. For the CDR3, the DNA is TGCGCCAGCAGCCAAGGAGCAGGGATGTACGAGCAGTACTTC. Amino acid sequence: CASSQGAGMYEQYF.

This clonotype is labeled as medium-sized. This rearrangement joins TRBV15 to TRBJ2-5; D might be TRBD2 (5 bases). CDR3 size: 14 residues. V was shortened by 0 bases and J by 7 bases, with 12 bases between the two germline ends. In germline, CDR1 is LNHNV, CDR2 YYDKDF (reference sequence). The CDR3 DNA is TGTGCCACCAGCAGAGAGGGAGACCGGGGGACCCAGTACTTC. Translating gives CATSREGDRGTQYF.

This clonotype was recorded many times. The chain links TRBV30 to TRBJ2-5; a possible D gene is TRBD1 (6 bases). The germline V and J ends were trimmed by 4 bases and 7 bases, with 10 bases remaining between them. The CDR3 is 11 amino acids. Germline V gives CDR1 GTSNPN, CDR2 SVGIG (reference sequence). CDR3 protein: CAWNPGVTQYF. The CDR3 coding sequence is TGTGCCTGGAACCCAGGGGTGACCCAGTACTTC.